Each of the 30 T cell receptor beta chains below was sequenced from the same sample in a study of T cell repertoires in ileal Crohn's disease. Time point noted: inflamed ileum from the surgical specimen. This table comes from immunoSEQ multiplex PCR, and its TCRdb copy is limited to in-frame clones, with some not included. The top ten hold 4% to 4.5% of the sample, which has 15,000 to 20,000 clones, roughly 76% seen once. Sequenced input: ileal tissue. The receptors here all came from an adult with Crohn's disease.

The chain is built from TRBV5-8 and TRBJ1-1, with TRBD1 as a possible D gene (5 bases). The V gene's germline CDR1 is SGHTS and CDR2 YDEGEE. Trimming cost V 5 bases and J 1 base, with 12 bases left between them. The CDR3 contains 14 residues. Here the CDR3 reads CASRKGEENTEAFF. CDR3 DNA sequence: TGTGCCAGCAGAAAAGGGGAGGAGAACACTGAAGCTTTCTTT.

The chain links TRBV6-5 to TRBJ2-5; D might be TRBD1 or TRBD2, each matching 5 bases. This CDR3 contains 15 residues. Trimming cost V 6 bases and J 3 bases, with 17 bases left between them. The germline gives CDR1 MNHEY, CDR2 SVGAGI. This CDR3 reads CASSLDGGDKETQYF. The CDR3 coding sequence is TGTGCCAGCAGCCTAGATGGGGGAGATAAAGAGACCCAGTACTTC.

The chain carries TRBV7-2 and TRBJ2-6, with 12 positions matching TRBD2. Unmatched junction bases numbered 9, after V lost 5 bases and J lost 1 base. The CDR3 is 19 residues long. The V gene's germline CDR1 is SGHTA and CDR2 FQGNSA. The DNA for the CDR3 is TGTGCCAGCAGCGGTCGGACTAGCGGGATTAAGTCTGGGGCCAACGTCCTGACTTTC. This translates into CASSGRTSGIKSGANVLTF.

The chain joins TRBV27 to TRBJ2-1; D possibly corresponds to TRBD2 (5 bases). The CDR3 runs 14 residues. Trimming took 7 bases from V and 2 from J, leaving 12 bases between them. CDR1 is MNHEY, CDR2 SMNVEV, per germline (reference sequence). The CDR3: CASIPGSPYNEQFF. DNA of the CDR3: TGTGCCAGCATACCGGGATCCCCCTACAATGAGCAGTTCTTC.

The chain combines TRBV10-3 with TRBJ2-7; D gene ambiguous. CDR1 is ENHRY and CDR2 is SYGVKD in the germline V gene. Trimming left V 2 bases short and J 3 bases short, with 5 bases between. The CDR3 consists of 12 residues. The CDR3 DNA is TGTGCCATCAGTGAGACACACTACGAGCAGTACTTC. It specifies CAISETHYEQYF.

J is TRBJ1-2 and V is TRBV28; D may be TRBD1 (6 bases). Trimming pared 3 bases from V and 4 bases from J, leaving 12 bases between. This CDR3 has 14 residues. Germline assignment: CDR1 MDHEN and CDR2 SYDVKM. CDR3 coding DNA: TGTGCCAGCAGTTTGGGGGCCAGACCCTATGGCTACACCTTC. Translated: CASSLGARPYGYTF.

The CDR3 nucleotides read TGTGCCAGCAGCCCTACCGGGACATACGCCTACGAGCAGTACTTC. Residues: CASSPTGTYAYEQYF. The chain combines TRBV27 with TRBJ2-7; D might be TRBD1 (6 bases). V was cut by 6 bases and J by 2 bases, with 17 bases left in between. The CDR3 runs to 15 residues. CDR1 and CDR2 from the germline V gene are MNHEY and SMNVEV (reference sequence).

The chain carries TRBV6-1 and TRBJ1-2; no definite D call. Deletions cut 0 bases from V and 2 bases from J, with 10 bases between. This CDR3 comprises 15 residues. The germline CDR1 and CDR2 sequences are MNHNS and SASEGT. CDR3 loop: CASSEARRTNYGYTF. Written as DNA, the CDR3 is TGTGCCAGCAGTGAAGCGAGGCGGACGAACTATGGCTACACCTTC.

The V call is TRBV7-9, the J call TRBJ2-7, with 7 bases matching TRBD1. The V segment lost 4 bases and the J segment 3 bases; nucleotides outside the gene matches: 3. The germline V gene has CDR1 SEHNR and CDR2 FQNEAQ (reference sequence). This CDR3 contains 13 residues. CDR3 nucleotides: TGTGCCAGCAGCTCCGACAGGGTCTACGAGCAGTACTTC. Protein: CASSSDRVYEQYF.

J is TRBJ2-7 and V is TRBV6-4; 7 positions agree with TRBD2. The CDR3 is made up of 10 amino acids. The germline V gene encodes CDR1 MRHNA and CDR2 SNTAGT. V lost 6 bases and J lost 12; bases outside the gene matches: 5. CDR3 sequence reads: CASRGGDLYF. CDR3 nucleotides: TGTGCCAGCAGGGGGGGGGACTTGTACTTC.

This clone qualifies as medium-sized. The V call is TRBV9, the J call TRBJ2-1; 7 bases align to TRBD2. Germline CDR1 reads SGDLS; CDR2 reads YYNGEE. The CDR3 is made up of 14 amino acids. After removal of 5 bases from V and 3 bases from J, the junction contained 5 bases not matched to a gene. The CDR3 sequence is CASRAGIGYNEQFF. The CDR3 region has the DNA TGTGCCAGCAGAGCGGGGATCGGCTACAATGAGCAGTTCTTC.

This sequence joins TRBV11-2 and TRBJ2-1, with TRBD2 matching over 8 bases. Germline loops: CDR1 SGHAT, CDR2 FQNNGV. The V gene end was trimmed by 2 bases and the J gene end by 8 bases; junction bases not matched to a gene: 11. The CDR3 length is 16 residues. CDR3 nucleotides: TGTGCCAGCAGCTTACGGTCCGGGGGGGCCCGCGATGAGCAGTTCTTC. Its translation: CASSLRSGGARDEQFF.

The chain carries TRBV27 and TRBJ2-7; no clear D gene. Germline values: CDR1 MNHEY, CDR2 SMNVEV (reference sequence). This CDR3 is built from 14 residues. The V end was cut by 0 bases, the J end by 0 bases, with 6 bases between. The CDR3 sequence is CASSLSGYSYEQYF. CDR3 sequence (DNA): TGTGCCAGCAGTTTATCGGGGTACTCCTACGAGCAGTACTTC.

The rearrangement links TRBV5-4 to TRBJ2-2; 11 bases fit TRBD1. J gave up 5 bases and V 4 bases, and 1 base lay outside the gene matches. This CDR3 has 14 amino acids. In germline, CDR1 is SGHNT, CDR2 YYREEE (reference sequence). The chain's CDR3 is CASSGTGGTGELFF. The CDR3 DNA reads as TGTGCCAGCAGCGGGACAGGGGGGACCGGGGAGCTGTTTTTT.

This clone was seen just once. The J gene is TRBJ2-3, the V gene TRBV29-1; 8 bases line up with TRBD1. Per germline, CDR1 SQVTM and CDR2 ANQGSEA. The junction had 11 bases not matched to a gene; V was cut back by 5 bases and J by 1 base. This CDR3 region has 16 residues. The CDR3 sequence is CSVKRVRGPGTDTQYF. Here the CDR3 DNA reads TGCAGCGTTAAAAGGGTCAGGGGGCCGGGCACAGATACGCAGTATTTT.

This clone was recorded only once. CDR3 in DNA: TGTGCCAGCAGAAGTGAATACTATGGCTACACCTTC. Its protein product is CASRSEYYGYTF. This rearrangement joins TRBV2 to TRBJ1-2; unclear D gene. The CDR3 is 12 amino acids. Germline values: CDR1 SNHLY, CDR2 FYNNEI. The ends were cut back, 6 bases at V and 3 bases at J, with 8 bases in the middle.

The gene calls are TRBV6-6 and TRBJ2-2, with 8 bases that match TRBD2. The CDR3 consists of 13 residues. V trimming: 7 bases; J trimming: 6 bases; junction bases outside the gene matches: 4. CDR1 and CDR2 (germline): MNHNY, SVGAGI (reference sequence). CDR3 bases: TGTGCCAGCAACAAAGCGGGAGCCGGGGAGCTGTTTTTT. Translation: CASNKAGAGELFF.

The rearrangement uses TRBV5-1 and TRBJ1-1; D perhaps matches TRBD1 (5 bases). Germline CDR1 SGHRS, CDR2 YFSETQ. V was pared by 4 bases and J by 2 bases, with 15 bases between. The CDR3 spans 15 residues. CDR3 coding DNA: TGCGCCAGCAGCCGCCTGGGGGGTCGTAACACTGAAGCTTTCTTT. Protein sequence: CASSRLGGRNTEAFF.

This sequence joins TRBV19 and TRBJ1-5; 9 positions agree with TRBD1. V shed 5 bases, J shed 0 bases, and the junction held 8 bases outside the gene matches. Looked up from germline, CDR1 is LNHDA and CDR2 is SQIVND (reference sequence). The CDR3 is 17 residues long. Here the CDR3 reads CASSSTGGFGSNQPQHF. DNA for the CDR3: TGTGCCAGTAGTTCTACAGGGGGCTTCGGTAGCAATCAGCCCCAGCATTTT.

The chain has TRBV27 and TRBJ2-1, with D hard to call. The germline gives CDR1 MNHEY, CDR2 SMNVEV (reference sequence). The CDR3 length is 16 residues. V was cut by 6 bases and J by 0 bases, with 15 bases left in between. CDR3: CASSLALPSSYNEQFF. CDR3 nucleotide sequence: TGTGCCAGCAGCCTTGCACTACCGAGCTCCTACAATGAGCAGTTCTTC.

This chain connects TRBV4-1 to TRBJ2-5, with unresolved D. Germline V gene lookup returns CDR1 MGHRA and CDR2 YSYEKL. V lost 0 bases and J lost 5, with 10 bases in between. This CDR3 comprises 14 residues. CDR3 coding DNA: TGCGCCAGCAGCCAAGAAGGGAAGCACGAGACCCAGTACTTC. Encoded protein: CASSQEGKHETQYF.

This CDR3 is CASSGGLGEKLFF. The CDR3 nucleotides are TGTGCCAGCAGTGGGGGGCTAGGGGAAAAACTGTTTTTT. The V gene is TRBV2, the J gene TRBJ1-4, with TRBD1 as a possible D gene (6 bases). The CDR3 covers 13 residues. Germline CDR1 SNHLY, CDR2 FYNNEI. V dropped 4 bases and J dropped 8 bases, with 11 bases sitting between them.

The rearrangement links TRBV9 to TRBJ2-7, with TRBD2 matching over 8 bases. Germline V gene sequence: CDR1 SGDLS, CDR2 YYNGEE. The CDR3 totals 13 residues. V gave up 4 bases and J gave up 3 bases; unmatched junction bases: 3. The CDR3 spells CASSQGTSYEQYF. CDR3 bases: TGTGCCAGCAGCCAGGGGACTAGCTACGAGCAGTACTTC.

This rearrangement joins TRBV7-9 to TRBJ1-1; 8 bases are shared with TRBD1. The trim removed 1 base at V and 6 bases at J, leaving 7 bases unmatched. Germline V gene sequence: CDR1 SEHNR, CDR2 FQNEAQ (reference sequence). The length of the CDR3 is 15 residues. The CDR3 region is CASSLELLTGAEAFF. Here the CDR3 DNA reads TGTGCCAGCAGCTTAGAATTGTTGACAGGGGCTGAAGCTTTCTTT.

This clone turned up a few times. This rearrangement joins TRBV5-6 to TRBJ2-1, with TRBD2 as a possible D gene (5 bases). CDR1 is SGHDT and CDR2 is YYEEEE in the germline V gene. Trimming stripped 0 bases from V and 8 bases from J, with 9 bases between. The CDR3 loop spans 13 amino acids. In nucleotides, the CDR3 is TGTGCCAGCAGCTTGGGTAGCGCATATGAGCAGTTCTTC. This translates into CASSLGSAYEQFF.

Worth noting for this clone: The same CDR3 arises from other DNA sequences in this sample as well. V and J are TRBV5-4 and TRBJ1-5; D ambiguous. Germline lookup yields CDR1 SGHNT and CDR2 YYREEE (reference sequence). V gave up 4 bases and J gave up 0 bases, with 11 bases separating them. This CDR3 has 15 residues. The CDR3 spells CASSPDRGSNQPQHF. DNA for the CDR3: TGTGCCAGCAGCCCGGACCGAGGTAGCAATCAGCCCCAGCATTTT. The entire variable domain, with the rest obtained from reference TRBV5-4 and TRBJ1-5, is as follows: ETGVTQSPTHLIKTRGQQVTLRCSSQSGHNTVSWYQQALGQGPQFIFQYYREEENGRGNFPPRFSGLQFPNYSSELNVNALELDDSALYLCASSPDRGSNQPQHFGDGTRLSIL.

This clone was seen only a few times. The chain is built from TRBV27 and TRBJ1-2, with a weak D call TRBD1 (5 bases). The CDR3 consists of 14 residues. Trimming pared 7 bases from V and 1 base from J, leaving 13 bases between. Germline CDR1 and CDR2: MNHEY and SMNVEV (reference sequence). The CDR3, as DNA: TGTGCCAGCACCCCAGGAAGGGGTAACTATGGCTACACCTTC. Its translation is CASTPGRGNYGYTF.

The chain combines TRBV6-1 with TRBJ2-7; a weak D match, TRBD2 (5 bases). Germline values: CDR1 MNHNS, CDR2 SASEGT. V lost 6 bases, J lost 4 bases, and 19 bases lay in between. CDR3 length: 15 amino acids. CDR3 amino acids: CASSPGLPLGYEQYF. DNA for the CDR3: TGTGCCAGCAGCCCCGGACTTCCCTTGGGGTACGAGCAGTACTTC.

The chain carries TRBV7-3 and TRBJ1-1; 9 nucleotides match TRBD1. The V segment lost 5 bases and the J segment 1 base; nucleotides outside the gene matches: 5. The CDR3 loop spans 15 amino acids. Germline assignment: CDR1 SGHTA and CDR2 FQGTGA. CDR3 DNA sequence: TGTGCCAGCAGCGCGACAGGGGGGAGGAACACTGAAGCTTTCTTT. The encoded protein is CASSATGGRNTEAFF. The whole variable domain, filled in from reference TRBV7-3 and TRBJ1-1, reads GAGVSQTPSNKVTEKGKYVELRCDPISGHTALYWYRQSLGQGPEFLIYFQGTGAADDSGLPNDRFFAVRPEGSVSTLKIQRTERGDSAVYLCASSATGGRNTEAFFGQGTRLTVV.

The chain combines TRBV6-4 with TRBJ2-3, with D possibly matching TRBD2 (5 bases). V shed 4 bases and J shed 1 base, with 9 bases lying between them. CDR1 is MRHNA and CDR2 is SNTAGT in the germline V gene. The length of the CDR3 is 14 residues. CDR3 nucleotides: TGTGCCAGCAGTGCCCGGGGAGGCACAGATACGCAGTATTTT. It yields the protein CASSARGGTDTQYF.